Listed here are 11 T cell receptor beta chains from one sample, sequenced in a study of regulatory T cells. Findings and limits, study-wide: Hydrophobic residues at CDR3 positions 6 and 7 were enriched in conventional CD4+ T cells of CD3G-deficient patients.

Primers: 52 TRBV forward and 13 TRBJ reverse. The table came from immunoSEQ multiplex PCR; TCRdb's copy has only in-frame clones and leaves some out. Altogether 30,000 to 40,000 clones are present, approximately 90% being singletons, with the ten largest covering about 2.5%. The antigens these receptors bind are not known. Material for sequencing was conventional CD4+ T cells sorted from blood. The receptors here all came from a person aged 18 to 29 with CD3G deficiency.

In this sample, this clone turned up a few times. The chain links TRBV28 to TRBJ1-2, with D perhaps TRBD1 (5 bases). V was shortened by 5 bases and J by 6 bases, with 13 bases between the two germline ends. Germline loops: CDR1 MDHEN, CDR2 SYDVKM. The CDR3 loop spans 13 amino acids. CDR3 DNA sequence: TGTGCCAGCAGTACCCCAGGGAGGGATGGCTACACCTTC. This sequence encodes CASSTPGRDGYTF.

The V and J genes are TRBV11-2 and TRBJ2-1, with unresolved D. CDR3 size: 13 residues. V lost 5 bases and J lost 9, with 14 bases in between. The germline V gene encodes CDR1 SGHAT and CDR2 FQNNGV. CDR3 protein: CASSGRRLGEQFF. CDR3 coding DNA: TGTGCCAGCAGCGGCCGTCGTTTAGGTGAGCAGTTCTTC.

This clone has more than one count but fewer than ten. This rearrangement joins TRBV5-1 to TRBJ2-7, with 12 bases that match TRBD2. This CDR3 region has 14 residues. V shed 2 bases, J shed 5 bases, and the junction held 2 bases outside the gene matches. The germline gives CDR1 SGHRS, CDR2 YFSETQ. CDR3 protein: CASSFGLAGNEQYF. The CDR3 DNA reads TGCGCCAGCAGCTTTGGACTAGCGGGGAACGAGCAGTACTTC.

A single count supports this clone. The rearrangement uses TRBV7-9 and TRBJ2-3; the match to TRBD2 covers 7 bases. The junction had 2 bases not matched to a gene; V was cut back by 5 bases and J by 0 bases. This CDR3 spans 14 amino acids. Germline loops: CDR1 SEHNR, CDR2 FQNEAQ (reference sequence). CDR3 residues: CASSQAGSTDTQYF. The CDR3 DNA sequence: TGTGCCAGCAGCCAAGCGGGGAGCACAGATACGCAGTATTTT.

The rearrangement joins TRBV10-3 to TRBJ1-1, with D hard to call. The germline gives CDR1 ENHRY, CDR2 SYGVKD. V was pared by 3 bases and J by 8 bases, with 13 bases between. The CDR3 is 13 residues long. The CDR3 DNA sequence: TGTGCCATCAGTGATTCATTTGATGGGGAAGCTTTCTTT. It codes for CAISDSFDGEAFF.

V usage is TRBV19 and J usage is TRBJ2-1; 10 bases map to TRBD2. The V segment lost 4 bases and the J segment 9 bases; nucleotides outside the gene matches: 9. Germline CDR1 LNHDA, CDR2 SQIVND (reference sequence). There are 15 residues in the CDR3. This CDR3 reads CASSTSGGMRSEQFF. CDR3 bases: TGTGCCAGTAGTACTAGCGGGGGAATGAGGAGTGAGCAGTTCTTC.

The V gene is TRBV11-1, the J gene TRBJ2-7; D is undetermined. The CDR3 covers 8 residues. CDR1 and CDR2 (germline): SGHAT, FQDESV (reference sequence). V was clipped by 10 bases and J by 7 bases, with 5 bases between them. CDR3 protein: CATLEQYF. The CDR3 DNA follows: TGTGCCACCTTGGAGCAGTACTTC.

The V and J genes are TRBV28 and TRBJ1-1; no firm D call. The ends were cut back, 4 bases at V and 2 bases at J, with 14 bases in the middle. Germline V lookup: CDR1 MDHEN, CDR2 SYDVKM. The CDR3 runs to 15 residues. CDR3 nucleotides: TGTGCCAGCAGTTCTGGAGCGTGGGCTAACACTGAAGCTTTCTTT. Translated: CASSSGAWANTEAFF.

The CDR3 DNA sequence: TGTGCCAGCAGTTCCGGGGCCGCTAACTATGGCTACACCTTC. Amino acid sequence: CASSSGAANYGYTF. The J gene is TRBJ1-2, the V gene TRBV28, with TRBD1 as a possible D gene (5 bases). V gave up 4 bases and J gave up 0 bases, with 9 bases separating them. The CDR3 has 14 amino acids. Germline V gene sequence: CDR1 MDHEN, CDR2 SYDVKM.

The chain couples TRBV7-9 to TRBJ2-1; D is ambiguous. V gave up 4 bases and J gave up 10 bases, with 11 bases separating them. The CDR3 spans 12 residues. From germline, CDR1 is SEHNR and CDR2 FQNEAQ (reference sequence). The CDR3 protein is CASSYGATEQFF. As DNA, the CDR3 is TGTGCCAGCAGCTACGGAGCCACGGAGCAGTTCTTC.

Worth noting for this clone: One end of the junction is discordant with germline, which a read error may explain. V and J are TRBV11-2 and TRBJ2-1; no firm D call. Germline loops: CDR1 SGHAT, CDR2 FQNNGV. This CDR3 spans 12 amino acids. The CDR3 nucleotides read TGTGCCAGCAGCGTAGAGTGGGGTGAGCAGTTCTTC. As protein: CASSVEWGEQFF. The full variable domain, its missing parts supplied by reference TRBV11-2 and TRBJ2-1, is EAGVAQSPRYKIIEKRQSVAFWCNPISGHATLYWYQQILGQGPKLLIQFQNNGVVDDSQLPKDRFSAERLKGVDSTLKIQPAKLEDSAVYLCASSVEWGEQFFGPGTRLTVL.